The clone carrying this T cell receptor (beta chain) was observed a handful of times. The investigators reverse transcribed all of the isolated RNA, so they sequenced expressed TCRB transcripts. Naive, central memory and regulatory T cell samples came to a mean of approximately 3.57 million reads. TCRdb's copy holds only in-frame clones and misses some; the assay was immunoSEQ multiplex PCR. The data show about 320,000 clones, with 14% seen just once and 5.5% to 7.5% held by the top ten. This entry comes from a study of beta chain features in type 1 diabetes. Overall study: Comparable age, gender and cell yields were observed in patients relative to healthy donors.

In germline, CDR1 is LGHNA, CDR2 YSLEER. The CDR3 consists of 18 residues. V was pared by 0 bases and J by 3 bases, with 21 bases between. The TCR comes from a man in his thirties or forties in good health. The V call is TRBV4-3, the J call TRBJ2-7; possible D gene TRBD2, 5 bases. The sample taken for sequencing was central memory CD4+ T cells from blood. The CDR3 protein is CASSQDSIGRDLFYEQYF. The CDR3 DNA reads as TGCGCCAGCAGCCAAGACTCGATCGGTCGGGATCTGTTCTACGAGCAGTACTTC.